Shown below are 11 T cell receptor beta chains from a single sample sequenced in a study of T cells after yellow fever vaccination (dated by TCRdb to between 2019 and 2020). The treatment or condition label, read with the paper, signifies: live attenuated yellow fever vaccine strain. The library was generated by 5' RACE. Instrument used: Illumina HiSeq 2500. The public reads were reanalyzed by TCRdb: fastp trimming at Q25, MiXCR alignment, in-frame beta chains only. Every distinct CDR3 protein forms one entry, paired with its most common genes and DNA. Counted in this sample were more than 35,000 distinct CDR3 sequences; about 6.8% of them appeared once. The ten largest clones take up approximately 15% of the sample. Sequencing used CD8+ T cells not binding an NS4B(214-222) dextramer, sorted from PBMCs, obtained 45 days after the yellow fever booster vaccination. Read against the paper, the sample's cell subset or site label means: NS4B epitope dextramer-negative CD8 T cells. The receptors derive from a man aged 25 to 40 who received the YFV17D yellow fever vaccine.

This clonotype was recorded at least ten times. The chain links TRBV20-1 to TRBJ2-3, with D possibly being TRBD2 (5 bases). Trimming pared 3 bases from V and 5 bases from J, leaving 24 bases between. This CDR3 is built from 17 residues. Germline V gene sequence: CDR1 DFQATT, CDR2 SNEGSKA (reference sequence). The CDR3 sequence: CSARAILKISAGDTQYF. The CDR3 coding sequence is TGCAGTGCTAGGGCGATCCTAAAAATCTCCGCGGGAGATACGCAGTATTTT.

This clonotype was seen repeatedly, ten times or more. This sequence joins TRBV2 and TRBJ2-1; 13 bases are a match to TRBD2. The CDR3 loop spans 18 amino acids. J lost 5 bases, V lost 10 bases, and 17 bases had no gene match. In germline, CDR1 is SNHLY, CDR2 FYNNEI. In DNA form, the CDR3 reads TGTGCCACCTCCACTTGGGGACGGACTAGCGGGAGCGACAATGAGCAGTTCTTC. It yields the protein CATSTWGRTSGSDNEQFF.

This clonotype was found many times. V gene TRBV20-1 combines with J gene TRBJ2-7; 7 bases map to TRBD1. The CDR3 has 15 amino acids. Unmatched junction bases numbered 8, after V lost 1 base and J lost 2 bases. CDR1 DFQATT and CDR2 SNEGSKA come from the germline V gene (reference sequence). The CDR3 reads CSARAMRQGPYEQYF. DNA of the CDR3: TGCAGTGCTAGAGCAATGCGACAGGGACCCTACGAGCAGTACTTC.

This clonotype was recorded many times. The chain links TRBV5-1 to TRBJ2-1; D unresolved. Trimming took off 4 bases at V and 10 bases at J, with 12 bases between the two ends. Germline V gene data show CDR1 as SGHRS and CDR2 as YFSETQ. CDR3 length equals 12 residues. The chain's CDR3 is CASSDRVVEQFF. CDR3 DNA: TGCGCCAGCAGCGACCGCGTCGTCGAGCAGTTCTTC.

This clonotype was observed many times. The chain is built from TRBV6-5 and TRBJ2-1; TRBD2 aligns across 12 bases. The germline gives CDR1 MNHEY, CDR2 SVGAGI. The CDR3 has 15 amino acids. J lost 9 bases, V lost 7 bases, and 10 bases had no gene match. The CDR3 loop is CASTRLAGERGEQFF. The CDR3 region has the DNA TGTGCCAGCACCCGACTAGCGGGAGAGAGGGGTGAGCAGTTCTTC.

The table lists this clonotype with many counts. The chain recombines TRBV25-1 with TRBJ2-7, with 11 bases matching TRBD1. J lost 3 bases, V lost 4 bases, and 5 bases had no gene match. The CDR3 length is 15 residues. In germline, CDR1 is MGHDK, CDR2 SYGVNS. This CDR3 is CASSAGDRGYYEQYF. CDR3 sequence (DNA): TGTGCCAGCAGTGCTGGGGACAGGGGGTACTACGAGCAGTACTTC.

This clonotype showed up many times. J is TRBJ2-5 and V is TRBV20-1; D is unresolved. The CDR3 is 13 amino acids. Trimming shortened V by 4 bases and J by 9 bases, and 18 bases separated the two germline ends. The V gene's germline CDR1 is DFQATT and CDR2 SNEGSKA (reference sequence). The CDR3 sequence is CSAMAQFQDAQYF. CDR3 nucleotide sequence: TGCAGTGCTATGGCACAGTTCCAAGACGCCCAGTACTTC.

This clonotype was detected only a few times. This chain connects TRBV29-1 to TRBJ1-4; TRBD1 matches at 12 bases. CDR3 length equals 16 residues. Germline loops: CDR1 SQVTM, CDR2 ANQGSEA. V lost 6 bases and J lost 5; bases outside the gene matches: 10. The DNA for the CDR3 is TGCAGCGTCCAAGCGTGGGACAGGGGGCGGAATGAAAAACTGTTTTTT. The encoded protein is CSVQAWDRGRNEKLFF. The full variable domain, in which reference TRBV29-1 and TRBJ1-4 provide the parts outside the CDR3, is SAVISQKPSRDICQRGTSLTIQCQVDSQVTMMFWYRQQPGQSLTLIATANQGSEATYESGFVIDKFPISRPNLTFSTLTVSNMSPEDSSIYLCSVQAWDRGRNEKLFFGSGTQLSVL.

A remark on this clonotype: This sequence may be a read error, since a much larger clone differs from it by one base. The CDR3 loop is CARVNTNF. CDR3 DNA sequence: TGTGCCAGGGTGAACACTAACTTC. The V call is TRBV21-1, the J call TRBJ2-7. TRBV21-1 is annotated as a pseudogene. This CDR3 comprises 8 residues.

This clonotype was detected many times. The V gene is TRBV20-1, the J gene TRBJ2-7; perhaps TRBD2 as D (6 bases). V lost 4 bases and J 5 bases, leaving 15 bases between the germline ends. Looked up from germline, CDR1 is DFQATT and CDR2 is SNEGSKA (reference sequence). This CDR3 is 13 amino acids long. The CDR3: CSAILAEVNEQYF. The CDR3 bases are TGCAGTGCTATACTAGCAGAAGTCAACGAGCAGTACTTC.

This clonotype appeared many times. CDR3 DNA sequence: TGTGCCAGCAGCTTAGGCGGGTACCTAGCGGAGTTCCAAGAGACCCAGTACTTC. Translated: CASSLGGYLAEFQETQYF. The chain combines TRBV7-8 with TRBJ2-5; 7 positions match TRBD2. The CDR3 contains 18 residues. The germline V gene has CDR1 SGHVS and CDR2 FQNEAQ. V shed 1 base, J shed 1 base, and the junction held 12 bases outside the gene matches.